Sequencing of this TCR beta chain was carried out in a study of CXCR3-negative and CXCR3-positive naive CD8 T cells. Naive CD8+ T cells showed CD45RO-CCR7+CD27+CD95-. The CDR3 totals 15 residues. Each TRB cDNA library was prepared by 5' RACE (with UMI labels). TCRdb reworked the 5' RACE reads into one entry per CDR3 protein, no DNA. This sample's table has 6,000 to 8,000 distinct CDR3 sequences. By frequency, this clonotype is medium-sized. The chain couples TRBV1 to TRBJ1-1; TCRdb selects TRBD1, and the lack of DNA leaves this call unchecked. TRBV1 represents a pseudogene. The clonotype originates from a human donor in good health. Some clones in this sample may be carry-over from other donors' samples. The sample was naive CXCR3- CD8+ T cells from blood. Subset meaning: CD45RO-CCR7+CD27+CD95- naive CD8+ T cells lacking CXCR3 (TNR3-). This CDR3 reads CTSSQGRRGRTEAFF.